This T cell receptor (beta chain) comes out of a study of cytotoxic CD8 clonotypes in ibrutinib-treated CLL. Study background: Once treatment had gone on for a median of around 13 months, range 6 to 36, response samples were drawn.

This clone was seen only once. Per the germline V gene, CDR1 is SGHNT and CDR2 is YYREEE (reference sequence). This CDR3 spans 14 amino acids. Trimming removed 0 bases at V and 8 bases at J, with 11 bases between. The data were produced by immunoSEQ multiplex PCR, yet TCRdb's version contains in-frame clones alone and is incomplete. The repertoire holds 30,000 to 40,000 clones, around 70% seen once, with over 9.5% in the top ten. The V gene is TRBV5-4, the J gene TRBJ1-4; D might be TRBD1 (5 bases). This specimen was PBMCs, taken at disease progression, from a patient treated with ibrutinib. This sequence was found in a human donor with chronic lymphocytic leukemia. The CDR3 loop reads CASSLEGSGEKLFF. The CDR3 bases are TGTGCCAGCAGCTTGGAGGGGTCAGGGGAAAAACTGTTTTTT.